The 15 T cell receptor beta chains below come from one sample, sequenced in a study of shared clonotypes between healthy human individuals (dated by TCRdb to about 2020). Library preparation was by the immunoSEQ multiplex PCR assay. TCRdb stores this immuneACCESS table with in-frame sequences only. Part of the clones is absent; in the studies checked, under half of the shortfall reflects unresolved V genes, and no reason is known for the rest. Across this sample there are some 2.3 million clones, with approximately 95% seen only once. The ten largest make up about 0.39% of the sample. The sample comprised naive CD4+ T cells from PBMCs. This sample's cell subset or site label indicates: CD45RA+ positively selected. Source of these receptors: a man aged 18 to 29 in good health. Some clones in this sample may be carry-over from other donors' samples.

This clone is a singleton in its sample. V usage is TRBV11-2 and J usage is TRBJ2-5; TRBD1 matches 7 bases. The trim removed 4 bases at V and 5 bases at J, leaving 7 bases unmatched. The germline V gene encodes CDR1 SGHAT and CDR2 FQNNGV. CDR3 size: 14 residues. DNA of the CDR3: TGTGCCAGCAGCTCTGTGAAGGGGGCGGAGACCCAGTACTTC. Protein sequence: CASSSVKGAETQYF.

The J gene is TRBJ2-1, the V gene TRBV7-2; TRBD2 aligns across 7 bases. The CDR3 consists of 15 residues. Per germline, CDR1 SGHTA and CDR2 FQGNSA. The trim removed 5 bases at V and 8 bases at J, leaving 12 bases unmatched. The CDR3 here is CASSVGGTSVYEQFF. The CDR3 bases are TGTGCCAGCAGCGTAGGAGGTACTAGCGTTTATGAGCAGTTCTTC.

As regards this clone: This may be a read error: a much more frequent sequence differs by one nucleotide. Other DNA sequences in this specimen translate into the identical CDR3. The genes are TRBV14 and TRBJ1-1; unclear D gene. The CDR3 covers 13 residues. Germline lookup yields CDR1 SGHDN and CDR2 FVKESK. Trimming pared 0 bases from V and 1 base from J, leaving 3 bases between. The CDR3 DNA sequence: TGTGCCAGCAGCCAAGACCGGAACACTGAAGCTTTCTTT. Residues: CASSQDRNTEAFF.

This rearrangement joins TRBV5-1 to TRBJ2-1; 7 nucleotides align to TRBD2. CDR1 and CDR2 from the germline V gene are SGHRS and YFSETQ. CDR3 length: 15 residues. V lost 0 bases, J lost 9 bases, and 9 bases stayed unmatched. CDR3 sequence: CASSLEVGGPSEQFF. The CDR3 region has the DNA TGCGCCAGCAGCTTGGAAGTGGGAGGGCCTAGTGAGCAGTTCTTC.

The chain combines TRBV7-3 with TRBJ2-3, with 7 bases fitting TRBD1. Germline values: CDR1 SGHTA, CDR2 FQGTGA. This CDR3 is 14 amino acids long. V lost 4 bases and J lost 4; bases outside the gene matches: 5. The DNA for the CDR3 is TGTGCCAGCAGCTCGAAAGGGGGCGCAGATACGCAGTATTTT. Translating it yields CASSSKGGADTQYF.

The chain uses TRBV11-2 and TRBJ1-2; D is ambiguous. CDR1 and CDR2 from the germline V gene are SGHAT and FQNNGV. V shed 0 bases and J shed 3 bases, with 8 bases lying between them. This CDR3 comprises 14 residues. The CDR3 protein is CASSLDQAHYGYTF. CDR3 DNA sequence: TGTGCCAGCAGCTTAGATCAGGCCCACTATGGCTACACCTTC.

V usage is TRBV6-5 and J usage is TRBJ1-5; possible D gene TRBD1, 5 bases. CDR3 size: 14 residues. V was cut by 5 bases and J by 6 bases, with 14 bases left in between. From germline, CDR1 is MNHEY and CDR2 SVGAGI. The CDR3 DNA reads as TGTGCCAGCAGTCAATCGGGGGGGAGTCAGCCCCAGCATTTT. It specifies CASSQSGGSQPQHF.

The V call is TRBV9, the J call TRBJ2-6, with D unclear. V shed 0 bases and J shed 2 bases, with 6 bases lying between them. The CDR3 length is 15 residues. The V gene's germline CDR1 is SGDLS and CDR2 YYNGEE. CDR3 residues: CASSVGHTGANVLTF. The CDR3 region has the DNA TGTGCCAGCAGCGTAGGGCACACTGGGGCCAACGTCCTGACTTTC.

This clone is a singleton in its sample. The chain employs TRBV10-3 and TRBJ1-3, with 9 bases matching TRBD1. CDR1 and CDR2 (germline): ENHRY, SYGVKD. The CDR3 is 15 residues long. With V trimmed by 5 bases and J by 4 bases, 6 bases remained unmatched. The CDR3 reads CAISPTGGEGNTIYF. CDR3 DNA sequence: TGTGCCATCAGTCCAACAGGGGGCGAAGGAAACACCATATATTTT.

V gene TRBV30 combines with J gene TRBJ1-1; D is perhaps TRBD1 (5 bases). V was cut by 1 base and J by 1 base, with 16 bases left in between. Germline CDR1 is GTSNPN and CDR2 is SVGIG (reference sequence). The CDR3 length is 16 residues. In DNA form, the CDR3 reads TGTGCCTGGAGTGCAACACGGACGGGGGGGAACACTGAAGCTTTCTTT. This codes for CAWSATRTGGNTEAFF. Full variable domain (outside the CDR3, taken from reference TRBV30 and TRBJ1-1): SQTIHQWPATLVQPVGSPLSLECTVEGTSNPNLYWYRQAAGRGLQLLFYSVGIGQISSEVPQNLSASRPQDRQFILSSKKLLLSDSGFYLCAWSATRTGGNTEAFFGQGTRLTVV.

The rearrangement joins TRBV5-1 to TRBJ1-4; 8 bases match TRBD1. Trimming removed 4 bases from V and 8 bases from J; junction bases left unmatched: 10. In germline, CDR1 is SGHRS, CDR2 YFSETQ. The CDR3 has 15 amino acids. For the CDR3, the DNA is TGCGCCAGCAGCCAGCAGGGACAGGCCGCAGAAAAACTGTTTTTT. This codes for CASSQQGQAAEKLFF.

The sample holds a few counts of this clone. The V and J genes are TRBV5-1 and TRBJ1-1; tentative D call: TRBD1 (6 bases). Looked up from germline, CDR1 is SGHRS and CDR2 is YFSETQ. With 4 bases removed from V and 3 bases from J, the gap between germline ends came to 16 bases. This CDR3 contains 15 residues. CDR3 region: CASSPPGAGHTEAFF. In DNA, the CDR3 is TGCGCCAGCAGCCCTCCGGGGGCCGGGCACACTGAAGCTTTCTTT.

This rearrangement joins TRBV25-1 to TRBJ1-4, with D possibly matching TRBD1 (6 bases). CDR1 is MGHDK and CDR2 is SYGVNS in the germline V gene. Trimming pared 7 bases from V and 6 bases from J, leaving 15 bases between. The CDR3 covers 14 residues. The CDR3 protein is CASKRGAGDEKLFF. The CDR3, as DNA: TGTGCCAGCAAGAGAGGGGCAGGGGATGAAAAACTGTTTTTT.

The chain is built from TRBV5-1 and TRBJ1-2; D call uncertain. Germline assignment: CDR1 SGHRS and CDR2 YFSETQ. The CDR3 sequence is 14 residues long. Trimming removed 1 base at V and 0 bases at J, with 7 bases between. As DNA, the CDR3 is TGCGCCAGCAGCTTGTCAGTACCTAACTATGGCTACACCTTC. Its protein product is CASSLSVPNYGYTF.

The chain links TRBV7-2 to TRBJ2-5, with TRBD2 matching over 7 bases. The J segment lost 4 bases and the V segment lost 1 base, leaving 9 bases of the junction unmatched. The germline V gene encodes CDR1 SGHTA and CDR2 FQGNSA. This CDR3 contains 16 residues. CDR3 protein: CASSLGVRGGGETQYF. In nucleotides, the CDR3 is TGTGCCAGCAGCTTAGGCGTCAGAGGCGGGGGAGAGACCCAGTACTTC. The complete variable domain, with remaining parts taken from reference TRBV7-2 and TRBJ2-5, reads GAGVSQSPSNKVTEKGKDVELRCDPISGHTALYWYRQSLGQGLEFLIYFQGNSAPDKSGLPSDRFSAERTGGSVSTLTIQRTQQEDSAVYLCASSLGVRGGGETQYFGPGTRLLVL.